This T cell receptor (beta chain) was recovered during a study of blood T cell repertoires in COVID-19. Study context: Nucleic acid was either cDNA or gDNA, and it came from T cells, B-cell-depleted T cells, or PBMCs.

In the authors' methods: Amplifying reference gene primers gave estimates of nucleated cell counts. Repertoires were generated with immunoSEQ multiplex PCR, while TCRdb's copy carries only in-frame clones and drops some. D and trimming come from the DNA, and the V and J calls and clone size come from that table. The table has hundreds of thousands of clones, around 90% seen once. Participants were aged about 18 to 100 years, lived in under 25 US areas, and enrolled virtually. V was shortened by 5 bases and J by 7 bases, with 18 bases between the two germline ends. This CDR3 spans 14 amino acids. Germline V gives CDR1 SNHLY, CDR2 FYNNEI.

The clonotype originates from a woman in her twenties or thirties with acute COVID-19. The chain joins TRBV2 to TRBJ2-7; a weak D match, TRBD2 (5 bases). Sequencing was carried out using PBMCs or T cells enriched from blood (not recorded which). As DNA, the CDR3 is TGTGCCAGCAGTCTTCTACGGGAACCTAGGGAGCAGTACTTC. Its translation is CASSLLREPREQYF.